The T cell receptor (beta chain) described here comes from a study of regulatory T cells in long-lasting Graves disease. Study overall: Graves' disease counted as persistent after over 5 years of antithyroid drugs with positive TSH receptor antibodies. Findings of the study overall: When disease was persistent, TRBV28, TRBJ1-2 and TRBJ2-5 were the favored segments. Reduced TCR diversity was observed in persistent Graves' patients versus newly diagnosed patients.

With iRepertoire HTBI primers and Arm-PCR of CDR3 regions, TCR beta libraries were built. TCRdb re-analysed the multiplex PCR reads in MiXCR, keeping a single row per CDR3 protein. The sample contains some 330,000 distinct CDR3 sequences, 23% of which appear only once. This clonotype was seen repeatedly, ten times or more. Its target is not known. The sample's time point: persistent/refractory GD, antithyroid drugs over 5 years with positive TRAb. From RNA extracted from PBMCs, the TCR library was made. Graves' disease diagnosis was established per American Thyroid Association guidelines. Germline values: CDR1 MNHNS, CDR2 SASEGT. This CDR3 is built from 15 residues. V was clipped by 6 bases and J by 5 bases; unmatched bases: 8.

Sequenced material: peripheral blood mononuclear cells (PBMCs), taken when the disease was refractory, from a patient treated with antithyroid drugs. This sequence originates from a middle-aged woman with Graves disease. This chain joins TRBV6-1 and TRBJ2-1; 9 nucleotides agree with TRBD1. Here the CDR3 reads CASRPSGTGNNEQFF. The CDR3 DNA reads TGTGCCAGCAGGCCCTCCGGGACAGGGAACAATGAGCAGTTCTTC.